The clone carrying this TCR beta chain was seen a handful of times. Antigen specificity is unknown. The V gene's germline CDR1 is SGHVS and CDR2 FQNEAQ. CDR3 length: 13 residues. V lost 5 bases to trimming and J lost 0 bases, with 4 bases between them. The data originate from a study of OX40 agonist ivuxolimab in advanced cancers. Study as a whole: The patients got ivuxolimab, which is an agonistic anti-OX40 (CD134) antibody. People in dose escalation had one of these cancers: hepatocellular carcinoma, melanoma, renal cell or head and neck cancer. Study-level findings and limits: At 0.1 to 3.0 mg/kg, CD4+ and CD8+ blood T cells expanded clonally by week 6. CD4+ T cells averaged fewer expanded clones than CD8+ T cells.

Clones were sequenced by immunoSEQ multiplex PCR, and TCRdb holds only the in-frame ones, with some missing. The data contain approximately 15,000 clones, about 60% of them singletons. Sequencing used CD4+ or CD8+ T cells sorted from blood, obtained in a trial of the OX40 agonist ivuxolimab. The rearrangement links TRBV7-8 to TRBJ2-2, with no clear D. The TCR sequence derives from an adult with an advanced solid tumor such as melanoma, head and neck, liver or kidney cancer. The DNA for the CDR3 is TGTGCCAGCAGCCGGGCGAACACCGGGGAGCTGTTTTTT. Its translation is CASSRANTGELFF.